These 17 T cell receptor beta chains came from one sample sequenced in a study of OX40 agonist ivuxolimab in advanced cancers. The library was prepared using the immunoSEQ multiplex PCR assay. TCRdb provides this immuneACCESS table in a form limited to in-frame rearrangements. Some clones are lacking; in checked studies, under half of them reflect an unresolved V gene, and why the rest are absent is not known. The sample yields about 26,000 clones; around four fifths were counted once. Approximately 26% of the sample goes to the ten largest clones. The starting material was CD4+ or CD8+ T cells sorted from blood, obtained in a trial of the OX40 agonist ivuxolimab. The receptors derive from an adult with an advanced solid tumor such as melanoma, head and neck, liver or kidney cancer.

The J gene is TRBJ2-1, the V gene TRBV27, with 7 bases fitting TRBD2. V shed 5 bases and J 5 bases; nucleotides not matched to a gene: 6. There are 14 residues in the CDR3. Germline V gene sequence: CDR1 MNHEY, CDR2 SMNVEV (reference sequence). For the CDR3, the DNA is TGTGCCAGCAGTCGGGGGACTACTGACAATGAGCAGTTCTTC. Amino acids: CASSRGTTDNEQFF.

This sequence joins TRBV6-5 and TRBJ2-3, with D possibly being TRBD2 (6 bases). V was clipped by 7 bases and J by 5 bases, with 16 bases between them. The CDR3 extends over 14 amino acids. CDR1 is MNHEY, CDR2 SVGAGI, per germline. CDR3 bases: TGTGCCAGCACCACGGGCGGGACGGGAGATACGCAGTATTTT. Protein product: CASTTGGTGDTQYF.

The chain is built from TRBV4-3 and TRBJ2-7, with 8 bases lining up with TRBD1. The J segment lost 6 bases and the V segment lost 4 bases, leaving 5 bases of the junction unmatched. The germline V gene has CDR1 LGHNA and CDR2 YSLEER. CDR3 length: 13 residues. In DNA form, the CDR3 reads TGCGCCAGCAGCCGACTGGACAGGGTCGAGCAGTACTTC. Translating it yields CASSRLDRVEQYF.

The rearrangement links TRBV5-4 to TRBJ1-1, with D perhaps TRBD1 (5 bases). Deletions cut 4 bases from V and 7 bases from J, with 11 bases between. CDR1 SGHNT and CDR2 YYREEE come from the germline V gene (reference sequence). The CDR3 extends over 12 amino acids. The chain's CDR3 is CASSPGPVEAFF. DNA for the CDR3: TGTGCCAGCAGCCCGGGACCAGTTGAAGCTTTCTTT.

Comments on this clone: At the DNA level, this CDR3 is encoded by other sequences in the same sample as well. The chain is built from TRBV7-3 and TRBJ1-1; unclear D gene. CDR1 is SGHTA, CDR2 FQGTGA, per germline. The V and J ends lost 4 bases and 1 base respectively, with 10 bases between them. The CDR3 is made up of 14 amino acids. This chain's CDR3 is CASSSTGRNTEAFF. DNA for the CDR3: TGTGCCAGCAGCTCGACGGGTAGGAACACTGAAGCTTTCTTT.

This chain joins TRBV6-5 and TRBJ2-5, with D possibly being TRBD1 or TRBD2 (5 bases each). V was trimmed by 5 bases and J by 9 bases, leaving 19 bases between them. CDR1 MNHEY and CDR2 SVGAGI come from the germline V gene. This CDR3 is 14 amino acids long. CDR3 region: CASSEGTTGSPQYF. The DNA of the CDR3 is TGTGCCAGCAGTGAAGGGACGACGGGCTCGCCCCAGTACTTC.

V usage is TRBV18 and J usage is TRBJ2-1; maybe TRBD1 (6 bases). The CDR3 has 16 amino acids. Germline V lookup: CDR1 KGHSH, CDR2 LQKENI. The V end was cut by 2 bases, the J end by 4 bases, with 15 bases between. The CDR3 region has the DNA TGTGCCAGCTCACCATCCATCGGGACACCGTACAATGAGCAGTTCTTC. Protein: CASSPSIGTPYNEQFF.

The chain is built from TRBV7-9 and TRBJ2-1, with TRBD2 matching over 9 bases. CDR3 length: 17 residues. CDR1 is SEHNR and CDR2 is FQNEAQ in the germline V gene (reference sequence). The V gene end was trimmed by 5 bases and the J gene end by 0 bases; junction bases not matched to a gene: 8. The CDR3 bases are TGTGCCAGCAGCGCCCCGACTAGCGGAACCTCCTACAATGAGCAGTTCTTC. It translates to CASSAPTSGTSYNEQFF.

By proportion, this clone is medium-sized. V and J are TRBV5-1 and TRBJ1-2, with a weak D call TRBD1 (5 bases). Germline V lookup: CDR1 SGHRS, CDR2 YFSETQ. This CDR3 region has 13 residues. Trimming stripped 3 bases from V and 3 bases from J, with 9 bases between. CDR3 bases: TGCGCCAGCAGCTCCGGGGGGGACTATGGCTACACCTTC. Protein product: CASSSGGDYGYTF.

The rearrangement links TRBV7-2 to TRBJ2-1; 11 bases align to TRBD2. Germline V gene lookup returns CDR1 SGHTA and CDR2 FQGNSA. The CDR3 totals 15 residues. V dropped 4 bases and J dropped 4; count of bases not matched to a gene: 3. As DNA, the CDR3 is TGTGCCAGCAGCTATAGCGGGGGGGCTTACAATGAGCAGTTCTTC. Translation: CASSYSGGAYNEQFF.

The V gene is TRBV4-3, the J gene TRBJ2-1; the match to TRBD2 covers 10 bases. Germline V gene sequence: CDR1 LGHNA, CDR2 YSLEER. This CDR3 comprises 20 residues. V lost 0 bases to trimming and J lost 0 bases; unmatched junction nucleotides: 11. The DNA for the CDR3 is TGCGCCAGCAGCCAAGATGGTTTGGGACTAGCGTCTAGCTCCTACAATGAGCAGTTCTTC. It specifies CASSQDGLGLASSSYNEQFF.

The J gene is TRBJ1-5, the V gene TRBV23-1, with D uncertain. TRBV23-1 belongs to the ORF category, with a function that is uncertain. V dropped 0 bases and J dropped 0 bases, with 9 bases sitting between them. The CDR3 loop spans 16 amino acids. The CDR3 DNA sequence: TGCGCCAGCAGTCAATCGAGCCACCTTAGCAATCAGCCCCAGCATTTT. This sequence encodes CASSQSSHLSNQPQHF.

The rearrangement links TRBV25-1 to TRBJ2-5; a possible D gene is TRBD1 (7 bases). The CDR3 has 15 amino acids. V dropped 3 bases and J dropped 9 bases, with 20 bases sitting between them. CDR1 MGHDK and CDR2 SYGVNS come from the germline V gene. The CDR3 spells CASSDPGGGSLAQYF. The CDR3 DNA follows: TGTGCCAGCAGTGACCCAGGAGGGGGCTCGTTGGCCCAGTACTTC.

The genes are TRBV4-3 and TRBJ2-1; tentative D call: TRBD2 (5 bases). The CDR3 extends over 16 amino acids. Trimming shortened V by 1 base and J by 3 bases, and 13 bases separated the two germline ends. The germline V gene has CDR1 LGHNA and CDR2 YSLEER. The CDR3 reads CASSQGRRTFYNEQFF. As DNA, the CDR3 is TGCGCCAGCAGCCAAGGGAGGAGGACGTTCTACAATGAGCAGTTCTTC.

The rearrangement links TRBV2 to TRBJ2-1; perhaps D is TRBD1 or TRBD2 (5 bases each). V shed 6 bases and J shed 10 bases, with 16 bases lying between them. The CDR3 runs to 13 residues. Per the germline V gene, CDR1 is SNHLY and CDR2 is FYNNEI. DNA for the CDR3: TGTGCCAGCAGAGGGGACGGTGTCAGGGAGCAGTTCTTC. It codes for CASRGDGVREQFF.

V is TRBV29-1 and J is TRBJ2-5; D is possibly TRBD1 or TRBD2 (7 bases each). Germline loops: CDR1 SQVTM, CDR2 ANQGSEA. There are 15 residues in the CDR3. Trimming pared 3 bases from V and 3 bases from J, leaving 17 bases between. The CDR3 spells CSVDGQAGGEETQYF. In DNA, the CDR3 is TGCAGCGTTGATGGCCAGGCAGGGGGGGAAGAGACCCAGTACTTC.

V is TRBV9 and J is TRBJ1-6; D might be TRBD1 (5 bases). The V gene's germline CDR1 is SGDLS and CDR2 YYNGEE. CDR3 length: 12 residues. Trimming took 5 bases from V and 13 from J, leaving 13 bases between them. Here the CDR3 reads CASSPGTGPLHF. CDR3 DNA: TGTGCCAGCAGTCCCGGGACCGGTCCCCTCCACTTT.